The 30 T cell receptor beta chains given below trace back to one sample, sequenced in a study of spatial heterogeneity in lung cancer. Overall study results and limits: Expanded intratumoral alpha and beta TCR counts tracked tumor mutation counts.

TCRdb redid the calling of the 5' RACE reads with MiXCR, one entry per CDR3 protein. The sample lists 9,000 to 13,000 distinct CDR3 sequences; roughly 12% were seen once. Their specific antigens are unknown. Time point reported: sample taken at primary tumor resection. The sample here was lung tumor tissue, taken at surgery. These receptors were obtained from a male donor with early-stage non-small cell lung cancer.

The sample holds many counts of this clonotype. DNA for the CDR3: TGCGCCAGCAGCCCCGTGAGACAGGGGCGCGGAGAGACCCAGTACTTC. As protein: CASSPVRQGRGETQYF. The chain employs TRBV4-3 and TRBJ2-5, with 8 bases matching TRBD1. Germline V CDR1 and CDR2: LGHNA, YSLEER. The CDR3 is made up of 16 amino acids. V was pared by 4 bases and J by 4 bases, with 11 bases of the junction left unmatched.

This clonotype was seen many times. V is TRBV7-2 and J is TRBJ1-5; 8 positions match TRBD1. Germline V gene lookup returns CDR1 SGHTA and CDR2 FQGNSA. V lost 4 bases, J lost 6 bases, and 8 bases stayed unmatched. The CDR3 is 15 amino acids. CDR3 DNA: TGTGCCAGCAGCTCAAGGACAGGGACTGGTCAGCCCCAGCATTTT. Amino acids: CASSSRTGTGQPQHF.

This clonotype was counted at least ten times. The CDR3 nucleotides read TGTGCCACGGATAAGACAGGGAACACTGAAGCTTTCTTT. Translation: CATDKTGNTEAFF. The V call is TRBV10-3, the J call TRBJ1-1, with a possible D match to TRBD1 (6 bases). Per germline, CDR1 ENHRY and CDR2 SYGVKD. Deletions cut 10 bases from V and 1 base from J, with 13 bases between. The CDR3 covers 13 residues.

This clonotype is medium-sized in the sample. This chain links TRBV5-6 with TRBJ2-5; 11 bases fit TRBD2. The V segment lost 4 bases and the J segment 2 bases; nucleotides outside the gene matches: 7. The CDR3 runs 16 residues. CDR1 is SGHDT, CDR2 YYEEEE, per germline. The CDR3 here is CASSVTSGTAQETQYF. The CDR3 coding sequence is TGTGCCAGCAGCGTGACTAGCGGGACAGCTCAAGAGACCCAGTACTTC.

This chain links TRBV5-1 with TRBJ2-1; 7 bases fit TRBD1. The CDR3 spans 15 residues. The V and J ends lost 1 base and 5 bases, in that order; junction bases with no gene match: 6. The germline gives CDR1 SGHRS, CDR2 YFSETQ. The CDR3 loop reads CASSLLETGNNEQFF. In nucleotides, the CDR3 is TGCGCCAGCAGCTTGTTGGAGACAGGGAACAATGAGCAGTTCTTC.

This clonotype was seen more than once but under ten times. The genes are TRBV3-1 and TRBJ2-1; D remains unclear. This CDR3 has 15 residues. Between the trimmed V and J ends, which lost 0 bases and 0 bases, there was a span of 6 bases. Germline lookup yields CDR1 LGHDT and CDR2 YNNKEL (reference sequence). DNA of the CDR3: TGTGCCAGCAGCCAAGACAGGAGCTCCTACAATGAGCAGTTCTTC. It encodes CASSQDRSSYNEQFF.

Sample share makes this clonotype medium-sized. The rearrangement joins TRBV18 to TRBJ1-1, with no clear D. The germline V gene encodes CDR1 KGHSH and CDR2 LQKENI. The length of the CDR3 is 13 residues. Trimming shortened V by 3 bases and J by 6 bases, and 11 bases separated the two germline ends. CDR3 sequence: CASSPTKDAEAFF. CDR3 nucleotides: TGTGCCAGCTCACCTACCAAGGACGCTGAAGCTTTCTTT.

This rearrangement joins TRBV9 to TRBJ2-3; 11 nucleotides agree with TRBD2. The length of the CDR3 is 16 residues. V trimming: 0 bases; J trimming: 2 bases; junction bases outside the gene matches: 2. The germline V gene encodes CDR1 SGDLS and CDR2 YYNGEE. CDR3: CASSVELAGATDTQYF. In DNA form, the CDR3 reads TGTGCCAGCAGCGTAGAACTAGCGGGGGCCACAGATACGCAGTATTTT.

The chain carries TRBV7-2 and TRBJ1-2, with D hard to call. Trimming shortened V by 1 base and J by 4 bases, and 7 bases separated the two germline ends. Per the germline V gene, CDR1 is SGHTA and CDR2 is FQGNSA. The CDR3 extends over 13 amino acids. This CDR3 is CASSLGTSYGYTF. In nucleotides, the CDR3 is TGTGCCAGCAGCTTAGGGACGTCCTATGGCTACACCTTC.

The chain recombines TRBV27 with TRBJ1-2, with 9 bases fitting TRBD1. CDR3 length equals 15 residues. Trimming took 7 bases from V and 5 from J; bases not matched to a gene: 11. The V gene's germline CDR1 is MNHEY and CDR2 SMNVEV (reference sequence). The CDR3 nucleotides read TGTGCCAGCACAATTACAGGGGGCGGAGGGTATGGCTACACCTTC. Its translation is CASTITGGGGYGYTF.

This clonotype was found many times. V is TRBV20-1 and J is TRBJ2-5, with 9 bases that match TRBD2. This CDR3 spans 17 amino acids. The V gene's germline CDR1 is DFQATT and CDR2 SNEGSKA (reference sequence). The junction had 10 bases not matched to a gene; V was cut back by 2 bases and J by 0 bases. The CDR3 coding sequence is TGCAGTGCTAGACTTCTAGCGGGGAAATTGTACCAAGAGACCCAGTACTTC. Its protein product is CSARLLAGKLYQETQYF.

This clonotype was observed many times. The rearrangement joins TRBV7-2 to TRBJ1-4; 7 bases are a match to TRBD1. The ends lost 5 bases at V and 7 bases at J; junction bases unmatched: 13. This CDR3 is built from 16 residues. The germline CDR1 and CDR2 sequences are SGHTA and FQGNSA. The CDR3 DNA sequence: TGTGCCAGCAGCCCCCTCCCGGGACAGAGGAGTGAAAAACTGTTTTTT. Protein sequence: CASSPLPGQRSEKLFF.

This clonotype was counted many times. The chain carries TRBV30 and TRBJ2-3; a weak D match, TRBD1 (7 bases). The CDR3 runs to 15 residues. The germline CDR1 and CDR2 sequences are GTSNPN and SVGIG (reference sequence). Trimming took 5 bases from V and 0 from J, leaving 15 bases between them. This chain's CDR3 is CAWGPQGGSTDTQYF. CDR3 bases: TGTGCCTGGGGACCGCAGGGGGGAAGCACAGATACGCAGTATTTT.

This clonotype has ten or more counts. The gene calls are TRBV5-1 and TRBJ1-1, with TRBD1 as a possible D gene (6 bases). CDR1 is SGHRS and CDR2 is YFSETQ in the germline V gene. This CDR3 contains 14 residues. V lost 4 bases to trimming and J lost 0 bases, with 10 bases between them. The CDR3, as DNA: TGCGCCAGCAGCAGAGGACAGATGAACACTGAAGCTTTCTTT. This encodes CASSRGQMNTEAFF.

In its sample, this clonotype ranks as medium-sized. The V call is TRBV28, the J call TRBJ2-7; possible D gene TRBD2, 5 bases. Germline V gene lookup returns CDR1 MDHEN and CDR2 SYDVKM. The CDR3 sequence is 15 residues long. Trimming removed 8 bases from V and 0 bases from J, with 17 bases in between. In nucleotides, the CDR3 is TGTGCCAGCGGGTCCGAGGAGGCCAGCTCCTACGAGCAGTACTTC. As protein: CASGSEEASSYEQYF.

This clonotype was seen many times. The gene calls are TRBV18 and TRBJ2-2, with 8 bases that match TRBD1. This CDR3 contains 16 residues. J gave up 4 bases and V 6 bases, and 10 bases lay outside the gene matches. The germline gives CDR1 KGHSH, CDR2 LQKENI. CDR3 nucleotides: TGTGCCAGCTCCAGGACAGGGAGCCCGAGCACCGGGGAGCTGTTTTTT. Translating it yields CASSRTGSPSTGELFF.

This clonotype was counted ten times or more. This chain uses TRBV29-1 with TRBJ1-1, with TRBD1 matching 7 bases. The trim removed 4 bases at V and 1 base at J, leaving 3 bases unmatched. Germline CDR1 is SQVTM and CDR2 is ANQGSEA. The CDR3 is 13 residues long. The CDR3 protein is CSVVRDRNTEAFF. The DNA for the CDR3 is TGCAGCGTTGTGCGGGACAGGAACACTGAAGCTTTCTTT. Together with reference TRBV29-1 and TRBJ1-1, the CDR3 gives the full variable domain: SAVISQKPSRDICQRGTSLTIQCQVDSQVTMMFWYRQQPGQSLTLIATANQGSEATYESGFVIDKFPISRPNLTFSTLTVSNMSPEDSSIYLCSVVRDRNTEAFFGQGTRLTVV.

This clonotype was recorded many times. The CDR3 DNA sequence: TGCAGCGTCCCAGGATTAACTGAAGCTTTCTTT. It yields the protein CSVPGLTEAFF. The V and J genes are TRBV29-1 and TRBJ1-1, with no clear D. V lost 6 bases to trimming and J lost 5 bases, with 10 bases between them. This CDR3 comprises 11 residues. The germline V gene encodes CDR1 SQVTM and CDR2 ANQGSEA.

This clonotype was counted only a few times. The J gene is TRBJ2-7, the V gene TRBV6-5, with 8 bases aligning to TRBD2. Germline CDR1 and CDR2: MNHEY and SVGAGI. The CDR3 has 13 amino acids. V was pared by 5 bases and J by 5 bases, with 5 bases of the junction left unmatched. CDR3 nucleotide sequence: TGTGCCAGCAGTACCGGGACTAGAAACGAGCAGTACTTC. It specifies CASSTGTRNEQYF.

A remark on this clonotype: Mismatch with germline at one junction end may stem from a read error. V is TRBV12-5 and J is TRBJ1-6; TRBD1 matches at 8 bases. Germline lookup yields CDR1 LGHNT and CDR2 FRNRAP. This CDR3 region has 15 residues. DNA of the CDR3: TGTGCTAGTGGCTTGGACAGGGTTGAACGATCACCCCTCCACTTT. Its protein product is CASGLDRVERSPLHF.

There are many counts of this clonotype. The CDR3 DNA reads TGTGCCAGCTCCTTAGACGGGAGGAGGATGGTCGGGGAGCTGTTTTTT. Encoded protein: CASSLDGRRMVGELFF. The rearrangement uses TRBV7-2 and TRBJ2-2; 7 bases map to TRBD2. Trimming took 8 bases from V and 7 from J; bases not matched to a gene: 16. This CDR3 has 16 residues. Germline V gene lookup returns CDR1 SGHTA and CDR2 FQGNSA.

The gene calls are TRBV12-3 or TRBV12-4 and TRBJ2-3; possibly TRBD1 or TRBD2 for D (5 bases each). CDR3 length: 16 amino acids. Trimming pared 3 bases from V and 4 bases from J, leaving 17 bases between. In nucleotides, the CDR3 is TGTGCCAGCAGTTTGTGGGGGAGTGTTGGCTCAGATACGCAGTATTTT. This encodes CASSLWGSVGSDTQYF.

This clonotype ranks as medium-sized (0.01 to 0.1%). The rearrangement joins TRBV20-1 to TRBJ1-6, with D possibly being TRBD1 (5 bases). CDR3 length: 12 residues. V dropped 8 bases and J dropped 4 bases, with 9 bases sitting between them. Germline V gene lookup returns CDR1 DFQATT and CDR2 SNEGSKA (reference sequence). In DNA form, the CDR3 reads TGCAGTTCGGGGGAGTATAATTCACCCCTCCACTTT. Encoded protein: CSSGEYNSPLHF.

The CDR3 bases are TGTGCCAGCAGTTCCGGACAGGCCAATGAGCAGTTCTTC. As protein: CASSSGQANEQFF. The chain employs TRBV6-5 and TRBJ2-1, with 7 bases identical to TRBD1. Per germline, CDR1 MNHEY and CDR2 SVGAGI. After removal of 4 bases from V and 6 bases from J, the junction contained 3 bases not matched to a gene. The CDR3 is made up of 13 amino acids.

The CDR3 is CASRLGQGHQPQHF. CDR3 nucleotides: TGTGCCAGCAGGCTGGGACAGGGGCATCAGCCCCAGCATTTT. The chain links TRBV2 to TRBJ1-5; 10 bases agree with TRBD1. The trim removed 6 bases at V and 5 bases at J, leaving 4 bases unmatched. This CDR3 comprises 14 residues. Germline values: CDR1 SNHLY, CDR2 FYNNEI.

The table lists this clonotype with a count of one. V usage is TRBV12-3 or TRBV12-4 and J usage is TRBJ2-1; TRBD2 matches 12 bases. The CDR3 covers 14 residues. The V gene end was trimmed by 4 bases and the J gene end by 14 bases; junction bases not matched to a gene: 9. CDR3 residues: CASSSGLAGRTKFF. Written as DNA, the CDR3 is TGTGCCAGCAGTTCCGGACTAGCGGGGCGGACTAAGTTCTTC.

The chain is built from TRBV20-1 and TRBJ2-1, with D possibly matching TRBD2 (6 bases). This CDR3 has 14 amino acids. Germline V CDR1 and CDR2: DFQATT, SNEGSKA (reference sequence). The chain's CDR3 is CSLSRDSSYNEQFF. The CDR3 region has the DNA TGCAGCCTATCTCGGGACTCGTCCTACAATGAGCAGTTCTTC.

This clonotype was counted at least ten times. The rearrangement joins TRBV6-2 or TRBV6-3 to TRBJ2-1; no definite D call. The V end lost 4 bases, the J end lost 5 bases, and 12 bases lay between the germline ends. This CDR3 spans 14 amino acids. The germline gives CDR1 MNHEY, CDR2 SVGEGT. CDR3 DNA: TGTGCCAGCAGTTCATCACTCCCGAACAATGAGCAGTTCTTC. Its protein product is CASSSSLPNNEQFF.

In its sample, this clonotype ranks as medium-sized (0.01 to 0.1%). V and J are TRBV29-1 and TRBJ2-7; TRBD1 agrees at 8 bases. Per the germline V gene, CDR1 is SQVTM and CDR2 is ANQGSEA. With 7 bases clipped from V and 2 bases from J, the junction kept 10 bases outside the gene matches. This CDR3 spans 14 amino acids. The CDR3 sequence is CSAKGTGGTYEQYF. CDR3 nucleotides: TGCAGCGCCAAAGGGACAGGAGGTACCTACGAGCAGTACTTC.

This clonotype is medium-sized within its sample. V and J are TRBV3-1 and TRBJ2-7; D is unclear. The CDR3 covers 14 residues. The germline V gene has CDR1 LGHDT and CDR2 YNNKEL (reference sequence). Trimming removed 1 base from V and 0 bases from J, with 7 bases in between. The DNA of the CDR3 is TGTGCCAGCAGCCAAGTTAGGGCCTCCTACGAGCAGTACTTC. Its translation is CASSQVRASYEQYF.